Below are 13 T cell receptor beta chains sequenced from a single sample in a study of blood T cells in healthy people across ages. A second PCR, run for roughly 7 to 12 cycles, used a sample-barcoded 5' primer plus a J-beta primer mix. TCRdb called the 5' RACE reads again in MiXCR, with one record for every CDR3 protein. The data hold approximately 1,700,000 distinct CDR3 sequences, with around 42% observed a single time. Sequencing used blood. These receptors were taken from a human donor in good health.

This clonotype was seen more than once but under ten times. This chain links TRBV7-3 with TRBJ2-1; perhaps TRBD1 as D (6 bases). Trimming took 2 bases from V and 5 from J, leaving 10 bases between them. This CDR3 spans 14 amino acids. CDR1 and CDR2 (germline): SGHTA, FQGTGA. The CDR3 loop is CASSLSGQDNEQFF. The CDR3 nucleotides read TGTGCCAGCAGCTTATCGGGACAAGACAATGAGCAGTTCTTC.

In this sample, this clonotype turned up a few times. V usage is TRBV29-1 and J usage is TRBJ2-5, with D possibly matching TRBD2 (5 bases). The V end lost 5 bases, the J end lost 4 bases, and 14 bases lay between the germline ends. Germline CDR1 and CDR2: SQVTM and ANQGSEA. This CDR3 has 13 residues. The CDR3 sequence is CSVSGLEGETQYF. CDR3 DNA: TGCAGCGTTTCGGGCCTTGAGGGAGAGACCCAGTACTTC.

The V gene is TRBV7-9, the J gene TRBJ2-5; a possible D gene is TRBD1 (6 bases). CDR1 is SEHNR and CDR2 is FQNEAQ in the germline V gene (reference sequence). The CDR3 sequence is 15 residues long. V lost 3 bases to trimming and J lost 3 bases, with 14 bases between them. This chain's CDR3 is CASSFLPAGEETQYF. In DNA, the CDR3 is TGTGCCAGCAGCTTCCTCCCCGCAGGGGAAGAGACCCAGTACTTC.

The genes are TRBV7-6 and TRBJ2-7; TRBD1 matches 9 bases. Germline CDR1 is SGHVS and CDR2 is FNYEAQ. V gave up 5 bases and J gave up 10 bases; unmatched junction bases: 6. The CDR3 is 12 amino acids. CDR3 residues: CASSQDRGRQYF. The CDR3 bases are TGTGCCAGCAGCCAGGACAGGGGAAGACAGTACTTC.

The gene calls are TRBV5-1 and TRBJ2-3, with D uncertain. This CDR3 contains 14 residues. Trimming left V 5 bases short and J 0 bases short, with 10 bases between. Germline values: CDR1 SGHRS, CDR2 YFSETQ. CDR3 DNA sequence: TGCGCCAGCAGAGCCAGTGCTAGCACAGATACGCAGTATTTT. Translation gives CASRASASTDTQYF.

J is TRBJ1-2 and V is TRBV20-1; 8 bases are shared with TRBD1. CDR3 length: 15 amino acids. Trimming at V came to 6 bases and at J to 6 bases, leaving 15 bases not matched to a gene. Germline V CDR1 and CDR2: DFQATT, SNEGSKA (reference sequence). The chain's CDR3 is CSAPSPDRAVHGYTF. The CDR3 region has the DNA TGCAGTGCACCCTCTCCGGACAGGGCGGTGCATGGCTACACCTTC.

CDR3 residues: CSGKPGQGKNEQFF. CDR3 nucleotide sequence: TGCAGCGGAAAACCGGGACAGGGTAAAAATGAGCAGTTCTTC. V usage is TRBV29-1 and J usage is TRBJ2-1; 9 bases match TRBD1. J gave up 7 bases and V 7 bases, and 11 bases lay outside the gene matches. Looked up from germline, CDR1 is SQVTM and CDR2 is ANQGSEA. The CDR3 sequence is 14 residues long.

Concerning this clonotype itself: The conserved phenylalanine or tryptophan normally closing the CDR3 is absent here, so this likely arose from a read error. The chain combines TRBV11-1 with TRBJ2-4; 8 bases line up with TRBD1. With the DNA end fitting TRBJ2-7 better, the J assignment may be wrong. The CDR3 sequence is 17 residues long. CDR1 and CDR2 (germline): SGHAT, FQDESV (reference sequence). In DNA form, the CDR3 reads TGTGCCAGCAGCCGAGGGCCGGGACAGGCAAACTCCTACGAGCAGTACCTC. Translated: CASSRGPGQANSYEQYL.

In the case of this clonotype: A read error may produce the germline difference seen at one junction end. The chain uses TRBV15 and TRBJ2-2, with D possibly being TRBD1 (6 bases). This CDR3 is built from 14 residues. Per the germline V gene, CDR1 is LNHNV and CDR2 is YYDKDF (reference sequence). The CDR3 DNA is TGTGCCACCAGCTGGACAGAGAACACCGGGGAGCGGTTTTTT. Its protein is CATSWTENTGERFF.

The chain links TRBV14 to TRBJ2-7, with D possibly TRBD1 on 5 matching bases. Per the germline V gene, CDR1 is SGHDN and CDR2 is FVKESK. V lost 1 base and J lost 3, with 13 bases in between. The CDR3 has 15 amino acids. The CDR3 here is CASSQGWQGSYEQYF. The CDR3 region has the DNA TGTGCCAGCAGCCAAGGTTGGCAGGGTAGCTACGAGCAGTACTTC.

This clonotype was detected only a few times. The CDR3 coding sequence is TGTGCCAGCAGTTTAGCAGGTGGTGGCCGACACTCGGCCCTCCACTTT. Protein sequence: CASSLAGGGRHSALHF. The chain recombines TRBV12-3 or TRBV12-4 with TRBJ1-6, with D unclear. The CDR3 is 16 residues long. Deletions cut 0 bases from V and 14 bases from J, with 20 bases between.

Only a few counts were recorded for this clonotype. The gene calls are TRBV10-3 and TRBJ2-7; 8 bases are shared with TRBD1. Germline V gives CDR1 ENHRY, CDR2 SYGVKD. The ends lost 3 bases at V and 3 bases at J; junction bases unmatched: 4. This CDR3 region has 14 residues. CDR3 protein: CAISDQDRVYEQYF. CDR3 bases: TGTGCCATCAGTGACCAGGACAGGGTCTACGAGCAGTACTTC.

There are many counts of this clonotype. The chain employs TRBV24-1 and TRBJ2-5; 10 positions match TRBD1. CDR1 is KGHDR, CDR2 SFDVKD, per germline. The CDR3 runs to 15 residues. The V and J ends lost 3 bases and 4 bases, in that order; junction bases with no gene match: 4. CDR3 DNA sequence: TGTGCCACCAGTGATCCCCGGACAGGGGGAGAGACCCAGTACTTC. Translation gives CATSDPRTGGETQYF.